Reported below is one T cell receptor (beta chain). Here immunoSEQ multiplex PCR was the method, and the copy in TCRdb shows in-frame clones only, minus some. This table holds approximately 200,000 clones, under 85% found once. This CDR3 is built from 13 residues. V trimming: 9 bases; J trimming: 6 bases; junction bases outside the gene matches: 8. Looked up from germline, CDR1 is SGHRS and CDR2 is YFSETQ. The data belong to a study of blood T cell repertoires in COVID-19. The V and J genes are TRBV5-1 and TRBJ1-2; 10 bases are a match to TRBD1. The specimen sequenced was peripheral blood. The clonotype was recovered from a woman of 80 years or more with COVID-19, enrolled during active disease. The CDR3 loop is CATNTGTGDGYTF. The CDR3, as DNA: TGCGCCACCAATACCGGGACAGGGGATGGCTACACCTTC. Based on the CDR3 plus reference TRBV5-1 and TRBJ1-2, the full variable domain is KAGVTQTPRYLIKTRGQQVTLSCSPISGHRSVSWYQQTPGQGLQFLFEYFSETQRNKGNFPGRFSGRQFSNSRSEMNVSTLELGDSALYLCATNTGTGDGYTFGSGTRLTVV.